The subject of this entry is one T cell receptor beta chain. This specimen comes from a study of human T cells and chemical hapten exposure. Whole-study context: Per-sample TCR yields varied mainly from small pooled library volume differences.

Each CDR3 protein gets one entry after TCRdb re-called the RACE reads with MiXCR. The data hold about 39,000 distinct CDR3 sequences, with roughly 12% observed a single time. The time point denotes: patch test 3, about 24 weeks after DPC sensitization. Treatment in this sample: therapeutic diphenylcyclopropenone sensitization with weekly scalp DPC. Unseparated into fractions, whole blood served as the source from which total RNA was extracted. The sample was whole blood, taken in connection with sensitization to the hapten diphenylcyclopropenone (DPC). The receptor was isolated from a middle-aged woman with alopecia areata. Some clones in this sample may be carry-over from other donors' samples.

CDR3 in DNA: TGCGCCAGCAGCTTGGCCTACAGGGTTCGTTCACCCCTCCACTTT. Translated: CASSLAYRVRSPLHF. The J gene is TRBJ1-6, the V gene TRBV5-1; D possibly corresponds to TRBD1 (6 bases). V shed 0 bases and J shed 9 bases, with 13 bases lying between them. The CDR3 is 15 residues long. Germline V gives CDR1 SGHRS, CDR2 YFSETQ.